This T cell receptor beta chain was identified in a study of Ad26.COV2.S vaccination and SARS-CoV-2 variants. Looking at the study overall: Recipients of Ad26.COV2.S got it intramuscularly, once or twice 56 days apart.

This clone appeared many times. The treatment is: some 20 received Ad26.COV2.S at low or high dose, single or two shots; 5 received placebo; per-sample allocation not given. Samples analyzed were those drawn on day 63 after the first vaccine or placebo injection. In Boston, the donor was an adult between 18-55 years of age. This vaccine is an Ad26 vector that expresses the Wuhan-strain SARS-CoV-2 spike. Per germline, CDR1 SGDLS and CDR2 YYNGEE. The CDR3 covers 15 residues. Trimming at V came to 4 bases and at J to 3 bases, leaving 9 bases not matched to a gene. Assay: immunoSEQ multiplex PCR; the TCRdb copy retains only in-frame clones and omits some. The profile shows about 380,000 clones, around 82% of them singletons.

The TCR originated in a person between 18 and 59 years old who received the Ad26.COV2.S COVID-19 vaccine or a placebo. Sequencing used peripheral blood, obtained in a trial of Ad26.COV2.S vaccine versus placebo. This rearrangement joins TRBV9 to TRBJ1-1; TRBD1 aligns across 7 bases. Written as DNA, the CDR3 is TGTGCCAGCAGCCCTCGACAGGGAATTGACACTGAAGCTTTCTTT. Its protein is CASSPRQGIDTEAFF.